These 8 T cell receptor beta chains share one sample of origin, sequenced in a study of identical twins. TCRdb redid the calling of the 5' RACE reads with MiXCR, one entry per CDR3 protein. Found here are around 530,000 distinct CDR3 sequences, roughly 15% of them singletons; the top ten hold more than 0.4%. Separately, the same data were catalogued under a study of yellow fever vaccine responses in identical twins.

The sequencing input was CD4+ T cells sorted from blood. These receptors came from a woman between 18 and 29 years old in good health.

A few counts support this clonotype. V is TRBV24-1 and J is TRBJ2-1; 10 nucleotides align to TRBD2. The V segment lost 9 bases and the J segment 8 bases; nucleotides outside the gene matches: 9. Germline V CDR1 and CDR2: KGHDR, SFDVKD. CDR3 length equals 14 residues. CDR3: CATSSGSRVHEQFF. In DNA form, the CDR3 reads TGTGCCACCTCTAGCGGGAGTAGGGTGCATGAGCAGTTCTTC.

The chain has TRBV15 and TRBJ2-1, with 7 nucleotides matching TRBD2. CDR1 and CDR2 (germline): LNHNV, YYDKDF (reference sequence). V was clipped by 2 bases and J by 5 bases; unmatched bases: 6. The CDR3 is 15 residues long. The CDR3 region has the DNA TGTGCCACCAGCAGAACAGCGGGGCTTGACAATGAGCAGTTCTTC. Translation gives CATSRTAGLDNEQFF.

In this sample, this clonotype turned up many times. The rearrangement joins TRBV12-3 or TRBV12-4 to TRBJ1-1; D remains unclear. This CDR3 contains 12 residues. V gave up 3 bases and J gave up 6 bases, with 8 bases separating them. CDR3 region: CASSLTTSEAFF. The CDR3, as DNA: TGTGCCAGCAGTTTGACGACATCTGAAGCTTTCTTT.

This chain connects TRBV10-3 to TRBJ2-1; 14 positions match TRBD2. Germline-derived CDR1 and CDR2 are ENHRY and SYGVKD. The junction had 6 bases not matched to a gene; V was cut back by 0 bases and J by 8 bases. The CDR3 sequence is 17 residues long. The CDR3 here is CAISESPGTSGRYEQFF. CDR3 coding DNA: TGTGCCATCAGTGAGTCCCCTGGGACTAGCGGGAGATATGAGCAGTTCTTC.

In this sample, this clonotype turned up many times. The J gene is TRBJ2-1, the V gene TRBV7-8; a weak D match, TRBD2 (6 bases). Per the germline V gene, CDR1 is SGHVS and CDR2 is FQNEAQ. V lost 5 bases, J lost 16 bases, and 21 bases lay in between. This CDR3 is 13 amino acids long. The DNA of the CDR3 is TGTGCCAGCAGCATGACCCGGGACTCCAGTCTTTTCTTC. Translation gives CASSMTRDSSLFF.

This rearrangement joins TRBV7-2 to TRBJ2-5, with 14 nucleotides matching TRBD2. After removal of 5 bases from V and 4 bases from J, the junction contained 9 bases not matched to a gene. Germline CDR1 and CDR2: SGHTA and FQGNSA. The CDR3 runs to 17 residues. This CDR3 reads CASSPRTSGGRGETQYF. CDR3 DNA: TGTGCCAGCAGCCCCAGGACTAGCGGGGGGCGAGGAGAGACCCAGTACTTC.

This clonotype was counted only a few times. The V and J genes are TRBV28 and TRBJ2-4, with a tentative D call TRBD1 (5 bases). This CDR3 contains 15 residues. Trimming cost V 5 bases and J 3 bases, with 14 bases left between them. CDR1 is MDHEN and CDR2 is SYDVKM in the germline V gene. CDR3 DNA sequence: TGTGCCAGCAGTCTCAACAGGAAGGGCAAAAACATTCAGTACTTC. Encoded protein: CASSLNRKGKNIQYF.

This clonotype was recorded only once. This chain uses TRBV7-9 with TRBJ2-1, with D possibly TRBD2 on 6 matching bases. The CDR3 runs 16 residues. From germline, CDR1 is SEHNR and CDR2 FQNEAQ (reference sequence). V shed 5 bases and J shed 5 bases, with 19 bases lying between them. The CDR3 bases are TGTGCCAGCAGCCCCGCACTCGGGGGTTCCGACAATGAGCAGTTCTTC. Its translation: CASSPALGGSDNEQFF.